These 17 T cell receptor beta chains were sequenced from one sample in a study of T-cell memory formation after mild COVID-19. TCRdb independently ran MiXCR on the 5' RACE reads; one entry per CDR3 protein. The sample lists 450,000 or so distinct CDR3 sequences; roughly 25% were seen once. The sequencing input was PBMCs or a T cell subset sorted from them (not recorded which). Receptor source: an adult woman who had mild COVID-19 (a few samples of this study predate the infection). Cell type and time point are not known.

V usage is TRBV7-3 and J usage is TRBJ2-5, with 8 positions matching TRBD2. After removal of 7 bases from V and 5 bases from J, the junction contained 9 bases not matched to a gene. Looked up from germline, CDR1 is SGHTA and CDR2 is FQGTGA. The CDR3 has 14 residues. The CDR3 region has the DNA TGTGCCAGCAACAAAGGGACTAGAGGGGAGACCCAGTACTTC. As protein: CASNKGTRGETQYF. Using reference TRBV7-3 and TRBJ2-5 for the parts outside the CDR3, the full variable domain is GAGVSQTPSNKVTEKGKYVELRCDPISGHTALYWYRQSLGQGPEFLIYFQGTGAADDSGLPNDRFFAVRPEGSVSTLKIQRTERGDSAVYLCASNKGTRGETQYFGPGTRLLVL.

This clonotype has only a few counts. The chain has TRBV7-6 and TRBJ2-7; no clear D gene. Trimming stripped 0 bases from V and 3 bases from J, with 6 bases between. This CDR3 contains 13 residues. Germline V gene sequence: CDR1 SGHVS, CDR2 FNYEAQ. CDR3 protein: CASSLAGNYEQYF. The CDR3 DNA sequence: TGTGCCAGCAGCTTAGCAGGGAACTACGAGCAGTACTTC.

V gene TRBV25-1 combines with J gene TRBJ1-5; D remains ambiguous. Germline assignment: CDR1 MGHDK and CDR2 SYGVNS. The V end lost 5 bases, the J end lost 5 bases, and 7 bases lay between the germline ends. CDR3 size: 12 residues. The DNA for the CDR3 is TGTGCCAGCAGTCACCAGGATCAGCCCCAGCATTTT. It specifies CASSHQDQPQHF.

This chain connects TRBV15 to TRBJ1-5; TRBD1 might be the D (6 bases). The CDR3 consists of 16 residues. Trimming took 1 base from V and 3 from J, leaving 13 bases between them. The germline CDR1 and CDR2 sequences are LNHNV and YYDKDF (reference sequence). The CDR3 is CATSRGGRQVNQPQHF. CDR3 nucleotide sequence: TGTGCCACCAGCAGAGGAGGCCGACAGGTCAATCAGCCCCAGCATTTT.

The CDR3 reads CASSLSPAPGSDTQYF. The CDR3 region has the DNA TGTGCCAGCAGCTTGTCACCGGCCCCTGGGTCAGATACGCAGTATTTT. The genes are TRBV7-2 and TRBJ2-3; D ambiguous. Per germline, CDR1 SGHTA and CDR2 FQGNSA. The CDR3 is 16 amino acids. The V end lost 3 bases, the J end lost 4 bases, and 17 bases lay between the germline ends. Complete variable domain (other parts from reference TRBV7-2 and TRBJ2-3): GAGVSQSPSNKVTEKGKDVELRCDPISGHTALYWYRQSLGQGLEFLIYFQGNSAPDKSGLPSDRFSAERTGGSVSTLTIQRTQQEDSAVYLCASSLSPAPGSDTQYFGPGTRLTVL.

This clonotype occurred a few times. The chain carries TRBV7-3 and TRBJ2-7, with 8 nucleotides matching TRBD2. Germline trimming cut 2 bases from V and 4 bases from J; bases unmatched to any gene: 7. Germline V lookup: CDR1 SGHTA, CDR2 FQGTGA. The CDR3 is 15 amino acids. CDR3 sequence reads: CASSLDLGREYEQYF. CDR3 bases: TGTGCCAGCAGCTTAGACCTCGGGAGGGAGTACGAGCAGTACTTC.

This sequence joins TRBV27 and TRBJ2-5; D ambiguous. Between the trimmed V and J ends, which lost 2 bases and 4 bases, there was a span of 8 bases. CDR1 and CDR2 from the germline V gene are MNHEY and SMNVEV (reference sequence). CDR3 length: 13 residues. CDR3 nucleotides: TGTGCCAGCAGTTTAAGTGTGGGAGAGACCCAGTACTTC. It specifies CASSLSVGETQYF.

The genes are TRBV5-6 and TRBJ2-4, with 10 bases aligning to TRBD2. V was pared by 0 bases and J by 4 bases, with 1 base of the junction left unmatched. Germline V CDR1 and CDR2: SGHDT, YYEEEE. The CDR3 is 15 amino acids. The CDR3: CASSLASGSKNIQYF. The DNA of the CDR3 is TGTGCCAGCAGCTTGGCTAGCGGGAGTAAAAACATTCAGTACTTC.

The J gene is TRBJ2-7, the V gene TRBV20-1, with D perhaps matching TRBD1 (6 bases). V gave up 0 bases and J gave up 1 base, with 13 bases separating them. From germline, CDR1 is DFQATT and CDR2 SNEGSKA (reference sequence). The CDR3 contains 15 residues. The CDR3 protein is CSARDGGRGSYEQYF. The CDR3 DNA follows: TGCAGTGCTAGAGATGGGGGCAGGGGATCCTACGAGCAGTACTTC.

The rearrangement joins TRBV7-2 to TRBJ2-5, with D tentatively TRBD2 (6 bases). CDR3 length: 13 amino acids. Trimming took off 0 bases at V and 5 bases at J, with 7 bases between the two ends. Looked up from germline, CDR1 is SGHTA and CDR2 is FQGNSA. As DNA, the CDR3 is TGTGCCAGCAGCTTAGCGGCGGGGGAGACCCAGTACTTC. As protein: CASSLAAGETQYF.

The J gene is TRBJ2-2, the V gene TRBV24-1; 8 nucleotides match TRBD1. With V trimmed by 2 bases and J by 7 bases, 8 bases remained unmatched. The CDR3 spans 16 residues. Per germline, CDR1 KGHDR and CDR2 SFDVKD. CDR3 protein: CATSDSRTGFNGELFF. CDR3 nucleotide sequence: TGTGCCACCAGTGATTCACGGACAGGGTTCAACGGGGAGCTGTTTTTT.

The chain recombines TRBV10-3 with TRBJ2-4; D uncertain. Germline assignment: CDR1 ENHRY and CDR2 SYGVKD. Trimming stripped 3 bases from V and 6 bases from J, with 18 bases between. The CDR3 spans 16 residues. CDR3 protein: CAISEIKVSSPNIQYF. The CDR3 coding sequence is TGTGCCATCAGTGAAATTAAGGTTTCCAGCCCAAACATTCAGTACTTC.

This clonotype was seen a handful of times. The J gene is TRBJ1-1, the V gene TRBV15; D perhaps matches TRBD1 (5 bases). The CDR3 totals 15 residues. V gave up 1 base and J gave up 4 bases, with 13 bases separating them. The germline V gene has CDR1 LNHNV and CDR2 YYDKDF (reference sequence). CDR3 residues: CATSRAGGGITEAFF. The DNA for the CDR3 is TGTGCCACCAGCAGAGCGGGGGGGGGTATCACTGAAGCTTTCTTT. The whole variable domain, filled in from reference TRBV15 and TRBJ1-1, reads DAMVIQNPRYQVTQFGKPVTLSCSQTLNHNVMYWYQQKSSQAPKLLFHYYDKDFNNEADTPDNFQSRRPNTSFCFLDIRSPGLGDTAMYLCATSRAGGGITEAFFGQGTRLTVV.

The chain is built from TRBV6-6 and TRBJ2-7, with TRBD2 identical over 9 bases. Losses at the gene ends were 6 bases for V and 3 bases for J; bases not matched to a gene: 18. Germline-derived CDR1 and CDR2 are MNHNY and SVGAGI (reference sequence). The CDR3 has 18 residues. This CDR3 reads CASSYSGGVFFSVYEQYF. As DNA, the CDR3 is TGTGCCAGCAGCTATAGCGGGGGAGTTTTTTTCAGTGTCTACGAGCAGTACTTC.

The gene calls are TRBV5-1 and TRBJ2-5, with D perhaps matching TRBD1 (5 bases). The V end was cut by 4 bases, the J end by 1 base, with 14 bases between. The CDR3 has 15 amino acids. CDR1 and CDR2 from the germline V gene are SGHRS and YFSETQ. CDR3 residues: CASSGSGAFQETQYF. In DNA form, the CDR3 reads TGCGCCAGCAGCGGATCTGGGGCGTTCCAAGAGACCCAGTACTTC.

This clonotype has only a few counts. The chain carries TRBV20-1 and TRBJ2-1; TRBD1 might be the D (6 bases). The V gene's germline CDR1 is DFQATT and CDR2 SNEGSKA (reference sequence). The CDR3 is 12 amino acids. V was shortened by 5 bases and J by 7 bases, with 12 bases between the two germline ends. This CDR3 reads CSAYPQGNEQFF. For the CDR3, the DNA is TGCAGTGCTTACCCGCAGGGGAATGAGCAGTTCTTC.

This clonotype was found many times. The chain joins TRBV7-9 to TRBJ2-5, with D uncertain. Germline values: CDR1 SEHNR, CDR2 FQNEAQ (reference sequence). The germline V and J ends were trimmed by 2 bases and 5 bases, with 12 bases remaining between them. The CDR3 spans 14 residues. The CDR3: CASSLLNAGETQYF. The CDR3 region has the DNA TGTGCCAGCAGCTTACTCAACGCCGGGGAGACCCAGTACTTC.